This entry describes one T cell receptor (beta chain). What it binds is unknown. This specimen belongs to a study of shared clonotypes between healthy human individuals. The CDR3 is 13 residues long. Trimming left V 1 base short and J 11 bases short, with 14 bases between. Germline CDR1 is SGHTA and CDR2 is FQGNSA. Researchers partitioned CD4+ cells into CD45RA+ naive and CD45RA-negative memory subsets. Each PCR replicate from the sorted subsets contained about 200 ng DNA, which is about 31,000 T cell genomes. Source study methods: Without quality scores, immunoSEQ junctional reads could not be filtered like full-length reads. The protocol was immunoSEQ multiplex PCR, while the TCRdb copy is restricted to in-frame clones and leaves out a portion. V and J calls and clone size come straight from that table; D and trimming were deduced from the DNA. The sample holds fewer than 1.8 million clones, approximately 98.5% seen once.

Study-wide results and caveats: Rarefaction exposed incomplete sorted-subset sequencing despite large depth.

The rearrangement links TRBV7-2 to TRBJ1-1; D remains unclear. The sequenced material came from naive CD4+ T cells sorted from blood. The subset: CD45RA+ positively selected. The clonotype originates from a man in his thirties or forties in good health. The CDR3 coding sequence is TGTGCCAGCAGCTTAGAACGGTCAGTTTCGGCTTTCTTT. The encoded protein is CASSLERSVSAFF.